The rows below give T cell receptor beta chains drawn from one sample of a study of T cells in Graves' hyperthyroidism and ophthalmopathy. TCRdb used MiXCR to reprocess the multiplex PCR reads, holding one entry per CDR3 protein. The sample has around 600,000 distinct CDR3 sequences, around 15% seen once. The sequenced sample consisted of blood. Receptor source: a woman between 50 and 59 years old with Graves' ophthalmopathy. Both conserved end residues are part of each CDR3.

v_call	j_call	cdr3_length	cdr3_aa
TRBV14	TRBJ1-6	15	CASSQRQGGNSPLHF
TRBV27	TRBJ2-7	14	CASSPSGHSYEQYF
TRBV3-1	TRBJ2-1	13	CASSQWGDHEQFF
TRBV7-2	TRBJ2-7	16	CASSWGLAVPEGEQYF
TRBV4-3	TRBJ2-1	15	CASSQRDRGLGEQFF
TRBV28	TRBJ2-3	15	CASSSRTSPTDTQYF
TRBV9	TRBJ1-1	15	CASSSRGARDTEAFF
TRBV15	TRBJ2-7	13	CATSLRRSYEQYF
TRBV20-1	TRBJ1-2	17	CSARVVGQGKPNYGYTF
TRBV5-1	TRBJ2-1	14	CASRKGLAVDEQFF
TRBV20-1	TRBJ1-3	12	CSAQGLGNTIYF
TRBV7-6	TRBJ2-7	14	CASSLILGEGEQYF
TRBV15	TRBJ1-5	17	CATSRLIDAHSNQPQHF
TRBV7-9	TRBJ2-2	15	CASSLNLGNTGELFF
TRBV4-2	TRBJ2-1	18	CASSHPGTSGTTYNEQFF
TRBV20-1	TRBJ2-3	14	CSAMTSGNTDTQYF
TRBV10-3	TRBJ1-6	17	CAIRRGQGSSYNSPLHF
TRBV19	TRBJ2-5	16	CASTGRQGPYRETQCF
TRBV18	TRBJ2-3	17	CASSVKASNSGTDTQYF
TRBV5-5	TRBJ2-2	15	CASSPTDANTGELFF
TRBV24-1	TRBJ2-1	17	CATSEQGLAGDYNEQFF
TRBV3-1	TRBJ2-7	19	CASSQDPLTSGRARYEQYF
TRBV2	TRBJ2-7	15	CASRPRGTSGTEQYF
TRBV18	TRBJ2-7	13	CASSPSIGYEQYF
TRBV28	TRBJ2-7	13	CATMPGGTYEQYF
TRBV19	TRBJ1-5	18	CASSMRQGFGTRNQPQHF
TRBV19	TRBJ2-1	19	CASTLSRTSAKPNYNEQFF
TRBV5-1	TRBJ1-3	14	CASKGSDSGNTIYF
TRBV30	TRBJ1-5	13	CAWSVLGAKPQHF
TRBV7-6	TRBJ2-1	15	CASSSRTIQDNEQFF
TRBV3-1	TRBJ1-4	16	CASSRRQTATNEKLFF
TRBV12-3/TRBV12-4	TRBJ2-7	15	CASSLGHLSPYEQYF
TRBV6-5	TRBJ1-2	13	CASSYGQRYGYTF
TRBV20-1	TRBJ2-2	14	CSASDSRAFGELFF
TRBV6-1	TRBJ2-5	17	CASRHGGTSGLQETQYF
TRBV12-3/TRBV12-4	TRBJ2-3	11	CASSELDTQYF
TRBV15	TRBJ2-2	15	CATSRALATTGELFF
TRBV28	TRBJ2-7	16	CASRTELGVGIYEQYF
TRBV5-5	TRBJ1-2	13	CASSLDRVLGYTF
TRBV7-2	TRBJ1-4	16	CASSFQGASTNEKLFF
TRBV6-9	TRBJ2-7	15	CASSYLGQGAHEQYF
TRBV10-3	TRBJ1-2	14	CAISESGQFYGYTF
TRBV4-2	TRBJ2-2	15	CASSDGPSNTGELFF
TRBV7-2	TRBJ2-7	17	CASSEGGGGYVDYEQYF
TRBV29-1	TRBJ2-3	15	CSVLPASGRTDTQYF
TRBV3-1	TRBJ2-7	13	CASSQDHSYEQYF
TRBV27	TRBJ1-1	15	CASSPQGAQNTEAFF